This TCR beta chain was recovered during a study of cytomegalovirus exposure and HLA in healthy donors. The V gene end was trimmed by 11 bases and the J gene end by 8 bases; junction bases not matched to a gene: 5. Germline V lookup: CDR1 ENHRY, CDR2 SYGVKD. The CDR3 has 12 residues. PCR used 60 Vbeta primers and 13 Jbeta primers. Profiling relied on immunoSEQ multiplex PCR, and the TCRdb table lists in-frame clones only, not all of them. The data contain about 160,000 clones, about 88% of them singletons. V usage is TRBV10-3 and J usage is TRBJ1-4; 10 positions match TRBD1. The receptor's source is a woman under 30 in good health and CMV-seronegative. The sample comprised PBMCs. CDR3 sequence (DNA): TGTGCCGTTGGACAGGGGGGAGAAAAACTGTTTTTT. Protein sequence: CAVGQGGEKLFF.